Reported below is one T cell receptor beta chain. The antigen is not known. Relative to the germline gene, one junction end is altered; a read error may explain this. The sample is drawn from a study of blood T cells in healthy people across ages. Study-level results: It was the long-lived donors that had more naive CD4+ cells and higher diversity than aged donors.

The germline V gene encodes CDR1 SGHAT and CDR2 FQNNGV. This CDR3 is 15 amino acids long. PCR was performed a second time for about 7 to 11 cycles using a sample-barcoded 5' primer and a J-beta primer mix. The template-switch adaptor, which had 12 random nucleotides, put a tag on each cDNA molecule. Each CDR3 protein gets one entry after TCRdb re-called the 5' RACE reads with MiXCR. In the table there are hundreds of thousands of distinct CDR3 sequences, 25% of which are singletons. The same data also went into a second study, on T cells of mothers and their children.

The sequence derives from a boy aged 5-17 years in good health. This sequence joins TRBV11-2 and TRBJ2-5; D unresolved. The sample taken for sequencing was blood. CDR3 nucleotides: TGTGCCAGCAGTTTAGAAGCTTTTCCAGAGCAGACCCAGTACTTC. Protein sequence: CASSLEAFPEQTQYF.